The 7 T cell receptor beta chains listed next were all sequenced from one sample in a study of blood T cells in healthy people across ages. A second about 6 to 12 cycle PCR used barcoded and J-beta primers. MiXCR, applied by TCRdb to the 5' RACE reads, yields one record per CDR3 protein. Of about 800,000 distinct CDR3 sequences detected, 58% appear once; the ten largest clones hold about 20%. Specimen: blood. These receptors came from a man in his thirties or forties in good health.

This clonotype was recorded a few times. The chain carries TRBV7-2 and TRBJ1-5; D gene ambiguous. V was pared by 5 bases and J by 0 bases, with 11 bases between. The length of the CDR3 is 15 residues. Per the germline V gene, CDR1 is SGHTA and CDR2 is FQGNSA. CDR3 in amino acids: CASSPTTASNQPQHF. CDR3 bases: TGTGCCAGCAGCCCCACGACGGCTAGCAATCAGCCCCAGCATTTT.

This clonotype was detected a few times. The genes are TRBV4-2 and TRBJ2-3, with 9 bases lining up with TRBD2. V dropped 1 base and J dropped 5; count of bases not matched to a gene: 4. Germline V gene data show CDR1 as LGHNA and CDR2 as YNFKEQ. The CDR3 runs 15 residues. The CDR3 loop reads CASSQGGRVIDTQYF. DNA for the CDR3: TGTGCCAGCAGCCAAGGCGGGAGGGTCATAGATACGCAGTATTTT.

The chain employs TRBV24-1 and TRBJ2-3; D remains ambiguous. The CDR3 has 13 amino acids. Trimming removed 5 bases from V and 5 bases from J, with 10 bases in between. In germline, CDR1 is KGHDR, CDR2 SFDVKD. CDR3 sequence: CATSGEVLDTQYF. In DNA, the CDR3 is TGTGCCACCAGTGGGGAAGTTCTAGATACGCAGTATTTT.

The chain uses TRBV20-1 and TRBJ1-1, with D possibly TRBD1 on 6 matching bases. CDR1 and CDR2 (germline): DFQATT, SNEGSKA (reference sequence). V was pared by 2 bases and J by 1 base, with 11 bases between. This CDR3 is built from 14 residues. The CDR3 sequence is CSARRRTENTEAFF. The CDR3 DNA is TGCAGTGCTAGACGCCGGACAGAGAACACTGAAGCTTTCTTT.

This clonotype turned up a few times. The chain has TRBV28 and TRBJ2-7; TRBD1 matches 10 bases. CDR1 and CDR2 (germline): MDHEN, SYDVKM. This CDR3 spans 15 amino acids. With V trimmed by 5 bases and J by 4 bases, 8 bases remained unmatched. CDR3 protein: CASSPPGQGWYEQYF. The CDR3 DNA reads as TGTGCCAGCAGTCCGCCGGGACAGGGGTGGTACGAGCAGTACTTC.

V usage is TRBV25-1 and J usage is TRBJ2-3; D remains ambiguous. Germline assignment: CDR1 MGHDK and CDR2 SYGVNS. This CDR3 comprises 13 residues. Trimming took off 3 bases at V and 10 bases at J, with 14 bases between the two ends. CDR3 region: CASSDDIEHPQYF. DNA for the CDR3: TGTGCCAGCAGTGACGATATCGAACATCCGCAGTATTTT.

Points on this clonotype: A read error may be the cause here, since a much bigger clone is one base away. The chain combines TRBV7-2 with TRBJ2-1; 10 nucleotides agree with TRBD1. The J call could be wrong; TRBJ2-7 is a better fit for the DNA end. The CDR3 runs 15 residues. Germline V lookup: CDR1 SGHTA, CDR2 FQGNSA. CDR3 amino acids: CASSRVGTGEYQQYF. The CDR3 nucleotides read TGTGCCAGCAGCAGGGTCGGGACAGGGGAGTACCAGCAGTACTTC.